One T cell receptor (beta chain) is described in this entry. This clone was seen only a few times. No cognate antigen has been identified for it. One end of the junction varies from germline; a read error may be responsible. The data were obtained in a study of cytomegalovirus exposure and HLA in healthy donors (dated by TCRdb to about 2017). Study-wide context: An earlier analysis of some 600 of the donors reported over 250 Gb of sequence data and 117 million unique TCR beta sequences obtained from 150 million to 200 million T cells. HLA typing covered class I and class II loci at four-digit resolution. The study aimed to test whether signatures of past pathogen exposure could be identified by cataloging public T cell receptors. All discovery cohort repertoires had been generated on a single sequencing platform. In a later analysis, previously published TCR beta repertoires from 550 to 750 donors were re-analyzed and high-resolution HLA genotyping was added so that TCR occurrence patterns could be studied. Alongside the repertoire data, information on donor age, sex, ethnicity and CMV serostatus was compiled. High-throughput TCR immunosequencing, statistical association of individual TCRs with disease status, and machine learning were combined to predict cytomegalovirus infection status. Roughly 300 gigabases of sequencing data and around 88 million unique TCR sequences made up an early release that covered 500 to 650 HLA-typed donors. Among about 400 genotyped donors of the cohort, an average of around 220,000 unique TCR beta nucleotide sequences was sequenced per donor, of which approximately 18% were non-productive. Rather than using new phenotypic data, the later analysis identified candidate immune exposures from TCR beta sequences and from how often those sequences occurred across donors. In addition to the first cohort of 650 to 800 subjects, a separate validation cohort of 120 different subjects was used. Typing coverage varied by locus: about 620-630 donors for A, B, C, DRB1 and DQB1; approximately 500 for DQA1; approximately 570 for DPA1; roughly 450 for DPB1. To decide whether each TCR beta V gene segment behaved as functional or pseudogenic, an earlier analysis of over 500 of the donors relied on high-throughput TCR beta sequencing. The study used immunosequencing to profile the T cell repertoires of approximately 630 subjects and linked those repertoires to cytomegalovirus serostatus. Of the 398 genotyped donors, 65% to 90% fell in the genetic ancestry cluster associated with self-reported Caucasian donors. A later genetic analysis used genome-wide SNP genotypes for about three fifths of the 666 donors, treating that subset as a discovery cohort. Because of strong linkage in the cohort, roughly five DR-DQ haplotypes were treated as single units for association and clustering. Overall study outcomes, separate from this receptor: Roughly uniform sequencing depth across donors was assumed in presence/absence analyses, although this assumption may not hold. Compared with equally common non-associated chains, HLA-associated TCR beta chains in a later analysis were more clonally expanded and had lower generation probabilities. CMV serostatus was the only immune exposure information available for the cohort. The study gave a list of about 160 TCR beta chains associated with cytomegalovirus. Because the 87-base-pair reads could not distinguish some IMGT-functional V segments, including TRBV6-2 and TRBV6-3, those segments were excluded. The earlier analysis of almost 600 of the donors excluded around 17 rarely observed V segments, including chromosome 9 orphons, because counts were too low. It was suggested by the authors that the approach could potentially be generalized to other disease states and immunological phenotypes. Because some donors lacked HLA typing at each locus, the association tests relied only on the typed subset. Correlated functional status among segregating V segments might reflect linkage disequilibrium, but an unknown experimental factor could not be ruled out. In a later analysis, TCR association rates were found to vary across HLA loci, with the most associated TCRs seen for DRB1 alleles and the fewest for HLA-C alleles. Compared with the approximately 700-donor mean, donors in an Asian-associated ancestry cluster had fewer N-insertions in productive TCRs, according to a later genetic analysis. At a false discovery rate of 0.05, a later analysis linked approximately 18,000 TCR beta sequences to specific HLA alleles. Across donors, most TCR sequences were observed very rarely, whereas some public TCRs were present in many individuals. The classifier was reported to diagnose cytomegalovirus status with high specificity and sensitivity in both the original and validation cohorts. A later analysis reported that several top co-occurrence clusters appeared linked to parvovirus B19, influenza, CMV and Epstein-Barr virus. In this cohort, only TCR beta chains were sequenced, and detectable features were limited by the absence of alpha or paired-chain data. V-gene and J-gene trimming of TCR beta chains was associated with a missense DCLRE1C variant in a later genetic analysis, and the association was replicated in an independent cohort. A group of highly shared sequence variants was considered likely to be a technical artifact of the sequencing pipeline. A further reported finding was that TCR beta sequences accurately predicted the HLA-A and HLA-B alleles for most subjects in the first cohort. Broadly in line with IMGT annotations, most TCR beta V segments showed up in productive rearrangements about 90% or about 30% of the time in an earlier analysis of about 500 of the donors. Most CMV-associated TCR beta chains appeared to be HLA-restricted in a later analysis, and the HLA associations seemed to be driven largely by CMV exposure. In vitro tests confirmed that a few of the cytomegalovirus-associated TCR beta chains recognize cytomegalovirus antigens. When HLA alleles, especially DR and DQ, strongly co-occurred, attributing TCR associations to individual alleles was difficult.

The protocol used for the library was the immunoSEQ multiplex PCR assay. For the multiplex PCR, a mixture combining 60 forward primers for TCR Vbeta segments and 13 reverse primers for TCR Jbeta segments was used. A multiplex PCR assay on genomic DNA amplified the CDR3 region of rearranged TCR beta genes. The amplified TCR beta libraries were sequenced on the Illumina HiSeq System as 87-base-pair reads. The authors' pipeline ran thus. Across the 500 to 700 repertoires, a later analysis counted 60 million to 90 million unique TCR beta chains, some 11 million of which were shared by at least two donors. Raw reads were error-corrected and collapsed into unique sequences by a nearest-neighbor algorithm in which closely related sequences were merged to remove PCR and sequencing errors. Alignment of CDR3 sequences to IMGT reference sequences was used to assign V, D and J gene segments. For a sequence to be retained, a match of at least six nucleotides to both a V gene segment and a J gene segment was required. Rearrangements were called productive when the CDR3 lacked stop codons and stayed in frame with V and J; all others were non-productive. Following IMGT convention, CDR3 was defined as the stretch from the second conserved V-encoded cysteine to the conserved J-encoded phenylalanine. The earlier analysis of some 580 of the donors excluded any sequence lacking an unambiguous match to a single V gene segment. In an earlier analysis of 500 to 750 of the donors, V segments were called functional above 56.7% productive rearrangements and were called segregating when the between-donor standard deviation exceeded 5%. A statistical classification framework was built to diagnose cytomegalovirus status from the catalog of TCR beta chain sequences. In a later analysis, TCR nucleotide sequences were compared against IMGT/GENE-DB human TR gene sequences so that V and J genes could be assigned. Using the TCRdist pipeline, a later analysis assigned CDR3 sequences along with most-parsimonious VDJ recombination scenarios. A later analysis defined each TCR beta chain by its CDR3 amino acid sequence plus V-gene family, and excluded reads lacking a unique V-gene family. To address suspected cross-contamination and a sequencing artifact, a later analysis removed a few hundred highly shared, low-generation-probability nucleotide sequences. For each public chain, a later analysis derived a clonal expansion index from normalized ranks of inferred template counts within each repertoire. Generation probabilities in a later analysis came from a VDJ recombination model fitted to out-of-frame rearrangements, and those results were checked against IGoR. A later analysis scored TCR-TCR, TCR-HLA and TCR-CMV co-occurrence with hypergeometric tests, applying a repertoire-size bias correction to TCR pairs. To estimate false discovery rates, a later analysis permuted the HLA or CMV assignments 20 times. A later analysis grouped co-occurring TCRs with DBSCAN, adding TCRdist sequence similarity when clustering within HLA-allele-positive subsets. Repertoires with fewer than 30,000 or more than 120,000 public chains, plus five repertoires with anomalous nucleotide sharing, were excluded from co-occurrence clustering. As stored in TCRdb, this immuneACCESS dataset retains in-frame rearrangements with V and J assigned. A fraction of the clones does not appear; measured against another copy, unresolved V genes explain less than half of the discrepancy, and the remainder lacks a known reason. V and J calls and clone size are given by that table; D and trimming were obtained from the DNA. This sample comprises 170,000 or so clones, about 80% of them detected only once. In total, the top ten clones hold 3% to 4.5% of the sample.

The cohort consisted of 600 or so healthy bone marrow donors. All cohort members were sampled while nominally healthy, although unrecorded immune exposures were likely present. The donor was CMV seropositive and belonged to the group of 270 or so seropositive cohort members. Every donor gave a peripheral blood sample, and the peripheral blood mononuclear cells from that sample were used for TCR beta sequencing. The Qiagen DNeasy Blood Extraction Kit was used to extract genomic DNA from the blood cell samples. The CDR3 numbers 17 residues from cysteine through phenylalanine. Only CDR3 DNA remains: 51 bases, in frame from the first base. Reading the germline V gene gives CDR1 MGHDK and CDR2 SYGVNS.

The rearrangement joined TRBV25-1 to TRBJ2-6; 9 bases in between match TRBD2. The receptor was isolated from an older woman in good health and CMV-seropositive. The sample consisted of PBMCs. The CDR3 protein sequence reads: CASSELAGSSGANGLTF. The nucleotide sequence is given as TGTGCCAGCAGTGAACTAGCGGGGAGCTCTGGGGCCAACGGCCTGACTTTC.